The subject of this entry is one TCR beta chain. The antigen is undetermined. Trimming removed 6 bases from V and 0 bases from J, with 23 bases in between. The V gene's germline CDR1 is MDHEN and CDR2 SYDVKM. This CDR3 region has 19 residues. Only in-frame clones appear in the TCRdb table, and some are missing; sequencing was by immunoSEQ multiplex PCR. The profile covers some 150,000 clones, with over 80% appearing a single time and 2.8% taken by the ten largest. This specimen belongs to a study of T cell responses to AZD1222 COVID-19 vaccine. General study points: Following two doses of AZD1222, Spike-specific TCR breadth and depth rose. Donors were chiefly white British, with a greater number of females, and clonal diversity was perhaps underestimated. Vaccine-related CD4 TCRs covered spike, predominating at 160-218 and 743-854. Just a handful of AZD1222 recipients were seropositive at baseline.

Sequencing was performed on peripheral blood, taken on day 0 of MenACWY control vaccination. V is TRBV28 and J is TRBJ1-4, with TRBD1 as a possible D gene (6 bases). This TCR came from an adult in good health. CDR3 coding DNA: TGTGCCAGCAGCCCACCTCCGGGGGGACAAGCTGCAACTAATGAAAAACTGTTTTTT. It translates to CASSPPPGGQAATNEKLFF.